The 9 T cell receptor beta chains presented below share a single source sample, sequenced in a study of control samples from healthy donors and cancer patients. Profiled with immunoSEQ multiplex PCR; TCRdb holds only in-frame clones, not every one. Among 110,000 to 150,000 clones listed, roughly nine tenths were seen once. Sequences were obtained from blood. These receptors were collected from a man between 18 and 29 years old in good health.

The V call is TRBV18, the J call TRBJ2-3; D unclear. V lost 2 bases, J lost 4 bases, and 13 bases lay in between. CDR1 KGHSH and CDR2 LQKENI come from the germline V gene. This CDR3 contains 15 residues. CDR3: CASSPSGPVPDTQYF. The CDR3 coding sequence is TGTGCCAGCTCACCATCCGGCCCGGTACCAGATACGCAGTATTTT.

J is TRBJ1-1 and V is TRBV6-1; 7 nucleotides align to TRBD1. The germline gives CDR1 MNHNS, CDR2 SASEGT. The CDR3 contains 14 residues. V gave up 11 bases and J gave up 2 bases; unmatched junction bases: 11. The CDR3 DNA reads as TGTGCCTCCATACCACAGGGGCTTAACACTGAAGCTTTCTTT. Translation gives CASIPQGLNTEAFF.

This chain links TRBV28 with TRBJ2-1; D may be TRBD1 (5 bases). V lost 2 bases and J 2 bases, leaving 7 bases between the germline ends. Germline V gives CDR1 MDHEN, CDR2 SYDVKM. This CDR3 spans 14 amino acids. The CDR3 sequence is CASSLPGTYNEQFF. The CDR3 bases are TGTGCCAGCAGTTTACCAGGGACCTACAATGAGCAGTTCTTC.

This clone was counted a single time. The chain uses TRBV21-1 and TRBJ1-1. TRBV21-1 has pseudogene status. The CDR3 has 14 residues. The CDR3 here is CASRLTFGNTEAFF. In DNA, the CDR3 is TGTGCCAGCAGACTTACCTTCGGGAACACTGAAGCTTTCTTT.

The genes are TRBV3-1 (or the pseudogene TRBV3-2) and TRBJ2-7; 7 positions match TRBD1. Germline CDR1 LGHDT, CDR2 YNNKEL (reference sequence). The CDR3 contains 17 residues. V shed 4 bases, J shed 4 bases, and the junction held 16 bases outside the gene matches. CDR3 coding DNA: TGTGCCAGCAGCCGTCCCACGCAACAGGGGTCCCGATACGAGCAGTACTTC. Translated: CASSRPTQQGSRYEQYF.

The J gene is TRBJ2-2, the V gene TRBV3-1 (or the pseudogene TRBV3-2), with D unresolved. The CDR3 sequence is 14 residues long. Germline V gives CDR1 LGHDT, CDR2 YNNKEL (reference sequence). Trimming removed 4 bases at V and 6 bases at J, with 12 bases between. The CDR3 reads CASSPLFQAGELFF. Written as DNA, the CDR3 is TGTGCCAGCAGCCCCCTCTTCCAAGCCGGGGAGCTGTTTTTT.

V and J are TRBV4-2 and TRBJ1-2; D is undetermined. Germline V gene data show CDR1 as LGHNA and CDR2 as YNFKEQ. Trimming left V 0 bases short and J 3 bases short, with 17 bases between. This CDR3 has 17 amino acids. The CDR3 DNA is TGTGCCAGCAGCCAAGACCGCGAGGAGGGCGTCGACTATGGCTACACCTTC. Protein sequence: CASSQDREEGVDYGYTF.

Concerning this clone itself: The sample has other DNA sequences that encode this CDR3 too. This chain connects TRBV6-1 to TRBJ1-2; 8 positions match TRBD1. Germline V gives CDR1 MNHNS, CDR2 SASEGT. The V gene end was trimmed by 0 bases and the J gene end by 0 bases; junction bases not matched to a gene: 0. The CDR3 covers 15 residues. The CDR3 coding sequence is TGTGCCAGCAGTGAAGCGACAGGGGCTAACTATGGCTACACCTTC. It codes for CASSEATGANYGYTF.

The chain is built from TRBV6-2 or TRBV6-3 and TRBJ2-1, with D perhaps given as TRBD1 or TRBD2 (7 bases each). V was trimmed by 3 bases and J by 0 bases, leaving 18 bases between them. The CDR3 has 18 amino acids. CDR1 and CDR2 from the germline V gene are MNHEY and SVGEGT. The CDR3 here is CASSYEVGRDSSYNEQFF. In DNA form, the CDR3 reads TGTGCCAGCAGTTATGAGGTTGGGAGGGACAGCTCCTACAATGAGCAGTTCTTC.